This is a list of T cell receptor beta chains from one sample in a study of cytomegalovirus exposure and HLA in healthy donors. Assay: immunoSEQ multiplex PCR; the TCRdb copy retains only in-frame clones and omits some. The sample includes some 150,000 clones, about 77% of them seen just once. Sequencing was done on a sample of PBMCs. Receptors originate from a woman aged 40 to 50 in good health and CMV-seronegative. CDR3s include the opening cysteine and the closing phenylalanine or tryptophan.

cdr3_length j_call v_call cdr3_aa
13 TRBJ1-1 TRBV25-1 CASSATGGGWAFF
15 TRBJ1-1 TRBV6-5 CASSQQGVGDTEAFF
14 TRBJ1-1 TRBV14 CASSQGQGGTEAFF
14 TRBJ2-3 TRBV10-3 CAIRSSGRADTQYF
16 TRBJ2-5 TRBV27 CASSLFPQTSKETQYF
18 TRBJ2-1 TRBV4-1 CASSQERGGGAGGGEQFF
16 TRBJ2-3 TRBV5-6 CASSLESGGSTDTQYF
13 TRBJ1-2 TRBV4-2 CASSQKPGYGYTF
14 TRBJ1-1 TRBV5-4 CASSLARVTTEAFF
13 TRBJ1-5 TRBV27 CASSLKQDQPQHF
15 TRBJ1-4 TRBV2 CASRQDGATNEKLFF